This entry lists 21 T cell receptor beta chains sequenced from one sample in a study of blood T cells in healthy people across ages (dated by TCRdb to 2014 to 2015). The library came from 5' RACE. Instrument used: Illumina HiSeq 2500. The second PCR ran for roughly 7 to 12 cycles and used a J-beta primer mix along with a sample-barcoded 5' primer. TCRdb applied fastp at Q25 and MiXCR to the public reads, then kept only in-frame beta chains. Each CDR3 protein gets just one entry, which takes the most common genes and DNA from the rows behind it. Within this sample are approximately 810,000 distinct CDR3 sequences, with 29% of them counted one time only. Around a sixth of the sample lies in the top ten. The material sequenced was blood. These receptors came from an elderly woman in good health.

This clonotype has a count of ten or more. The V call is TRBV7-2, the J call TRBJ2-5; 9 nucleotides match TRBD2. The germline gives CDR1 SGHTA, CDR2 FQGNSA. This CDR3 contains 16 residues. V gave up 3 bases and J gave up 2 bases; unmatched junction bases: 7. CDR3 region: CASSFWASGKQETQYF. In nucleotides, the CDR3 is TGTGCCAGCAGCTTCTGGGCTAGCGGGAAGCAAGAGACCCAGTACTTC.

Points on this clonotype: It may be a read error: a sequence one base away is much more abundant. This chain uses TRBV20-1 with TRBJ2-5; TRBD1 is a possible D gene (6 bases). The germline V gene encodes CDR1 DFQATT and CDR2 SNEGSKA (reference sequence). The CDR3 runs 12 residues. Written as DNA, the CDR3 is TGCAGTGCATACAGGGCACAAGAGGCCCAGTACTTC. Its translation: CSAYRAQEAQYF.

This clonotype was observed at least ten times. The rearrangement joins TRBV12-3 or TRBV12-4 to TRBJ1-4; 8 bases agree with TRBD1. The trim removed 2 bases at V and 8 bases at J, leaving 4 bases unmatched. This CDR3 has 14 amino acids. The CDR3 nucleotides read TGTGCCAGCAGTTTAACAGGGGGAAACGAAAAACTGTTTTTT. Its protein is CASSLTGGNEKLFF.

This clonotype was recorded at least ten times. CDR3 in amino acids: CSARGASGGFRGFYNEQFF. CDR3 in DNA: TGCAGTGCTAGAGGGGCTAGCGGGGGGTTCAGGGGATTCTACAATGAGCAGTTCTTC. This sequence joins TRBV20-1 and TRBJ2-1; TRBD2 aligns across 11 bases. CDR1 and CDR2 from the germline V gene are DFQATT and SNEGSKA (reference sequence). The V segment lost 1 base and the J segment 3 bases; nucleotides outside the gene matches: 14. The CDR3 sequence is 19 residues long.

As to this clonotype: A read error may explain this, as a much larger clone is one base away. This chain connects TRBV12-3 or TRBV12-4 to TRBJ2-3; D is uncertain. Trimming pared 2 bases from V and 4 bases from J, leaving 13 bases between. The CDR3 totals 15 residues. CDR3 loop: CASSLLGIRADTQYF. The CDR3, as DNA: TGTGCCAGCAGTTTACTGGGAATACGGGCAGATACGCAGTATTTT.

V and J are TRBV20-1 and TRBJ2-3; 9 bases align to TRBD2. After removal of 6 bases from V and 2 bases from J, the junction contained 15 bases not matched to a gene. The germline V gene has CDR1 DFQATT and CDR2 SNEGSKA (reference sequence). This CDR3 has 17 amino acids. The CDR3 sequence is CSAYPLRSGRSTDTQYF. CDR3 bases: TGCAGTGCCTATCCCTTACGTAGCGGGAGATCCACAGATACGCAGTATTTT.

Only a few counts were recorded for this clonotype. The J gene is TRBJ2-1, the V gene TRBV6-2 or TRBV6-3; 10 nucleotides agree with TRBD1. The J segment lost 8 bases and the V segment lost 5 bases, leaving 12 bases of the junction unmatched. Per germline, CDR1 MNHEY and CDR2 SVGEGT. This CDR3 is built from 16 residues. This chain's CDR3 is CASSGAGTGALDEQFF. The CDR3 DNA is TGTGCCAGCAGTGGGGCCGGGACAGGGGCCCTCGATGAGCAGTTCTTC.

The chain combines TRBV7-2 with TRBJ2-1; D uncertain. V lost 3 bases and J lost 10, with 7 bases in between. Germline lookup yields CDR1 SGHTA and CDR2 FQGNSA. The CDR3 consists of 11 residues. CDR3 nucleotides: TGTGCCAGCAGCTTCGGGCAGGAGCAGTTCTTC. It specifies CASSFGQEQFF.

This clonotype has only a few counts. A much more abundant neighbour one base away suggests this may be a read error. V gene TRBV29-1 combines with J gene TRBJ2-5, with D unresolved. V dropped 4 bases and J dropped 13 bases, with 10 bases sitting between them. Per germline, CDR1 SQVTM and CDR2 ANQGSEA. The CDR3 totals 9 residues. In DNA, the CDR3 is TGCAGCGTTGGCCCACCGCGGTACTTC. Protein product: CSVGPPRYF.

This chain links TRBV18 with TRBJ2-5; 8 nucleotides align to TRBD2. Germline loops: CDR1 KGHSH, CDR2 LQKENI. Trimming removed 3 bases from V and 1 base from J; junction bases left unmatched: 4. This CDR3 is built from 15 residues. The CDR3 DNA reads TGTGCCAGCTCACCTTCAGCGGGGGTCCAAGAGACCCAGTACTTC. It translates to CASSPSAGVQETQYF.

V gene TRBV19 combines with J gene TRBJ1-2; D is unclear. Germline V gene sequence: CDR1 LNHDA, CDR2 SQIVND (reference sequence). V was trimmed by 7 bases and J by 0 bases, leaving 15 bases between them. This CDR3 has 15 residues. CDR3 bases: TGTGCCAGTACTCCTCCAGGCATCGCTAACTATGGCTACACCTTC. Translated: CASTPPGIANYGYTF.

CDR3 DNA sequence: TGTGCCAGCACCACCCCGGTAGCGGGGGGCCCAGATACGCAGTATTTT. Its translation: CASTTPVAGGPDTQYF. The chain couples TRBV28 to TRBJ2-3, with 10 bases that match TRBD2. Germline lookup yields CDR1 MDHEN and CDR2 SYDVKM. The length of the CDR3 is 16 residues. The V segment lost 7 bases and the J segment 4 bases; nucleotides outside the gene matches: 11.

This clonotype was recorded many times. This chain connects TRBV6-2 or TRBV6-3 to TRBJ2-5, with D perhaps being TRBD1 or TRBD2 (5 bases each). Germline CDR1 and CDR2: MNHEY and SVGEGT. V was shortened by 8 bases and J by 4 bases, with 17 bases between the two germline ends. The CDR3 has 14 amino acids. The CDR3 sequence: CASGGLLGPETQYF. In DNA form, the CDR3 reads TGTGCCAGCGGCGGACTTCTGGGGCCAGAGACCCAGTACTTC.

The chain couples TRBV7-2 to TRBJ1-6, with D unresolved. Germline V gene lookup returns CDR1 SGHTA and CDR2 FQGNSA. The CDR3 length is 14 residues. The CDR3 loop reads CAAKTGGRDSPLHF. For the CDR3, the DNA is TGTGCAGCCAAGACGGGAGGGAGGGATTCACCCCTCCACTTT.

The table lists this clonotype with many counts. This chain links TRBV9 with TRBJ2-7; perhaps TRBD2 as D (7 bases). The germline V and J ends were trimmed by 4 bases and 1 base, with 12 bases remaining between them. The CDR3 consists of 14 residues. Per the germline V gene, CDR1 is SGDLS and CDR2 is YYNGEE. CDR3 region: CASSPGGRSYEQYF. The DNA for the CDR3 is TGTGCCAGCAGCCCGGGGGGCAGGTCCTACGAGCAGTACTTC.

This clonotype showed up many times. The chain recombines TRBV7-9 with TRBJ2-3; 8 nucleotides align to TRBD2. The CDR3 contains 13 residues. Germline CDR1 reads SEHNR; CDR2 reads FQNEAQ (reference sequence). The junction had 3 bases not matched to a gene; V was cut back by 8 bases and J by 2 bases. CDR3 bases: TGTGCCAGCCAGCGGGGGACCACAGATACGCAGTATTTT. It encodes CASQRGTTDTQYF.

This chain uses TRBV7-7 with TRBJ2-5, with D tentatively TRBD2 (6 bases). Germline CDR1 SSHAT, CDR2 FNYEAQ (reference sequence). Trimming took 7 bases from V and 5 from J, leaving 20 bases between them. CDR3 length: 15 amino acids. CDR3: CASTRSGGGMETQYF. CDR3 coding DNA: TGTGCCAGCACCAGATCCGGGGGTGGGATGGAGACCCAGTACTTC. Based on the CDR3 plus reference TRBV7-7 and TRBJ2-5, the full variable domain is GAGVSQSPRYKVTKRGQDVTLRCDPISSHATLYWYQQALGQGPEFLTYFNYEAQPDKSGLPSDRFSAERPEGSISTLTIQRTEQRDSAMYRCASTRSGGGMETQYFGPGTRLLVL.

This clonotype was seen a few times. The chain carries TRBV27 and TRBJ1-2; D not certain. V was pared by 9 bases and J by 4 bases, with 15 bases between. The germline CDR1 and CDR2 sequences are MNHEY and SMNVEV (reference sequence). The CDR3 loop spans 13 amino acids. Here the CDR3 DNA reads TGTGCCAGACCTACACAATTGGGCTATGGCTACACCTTC. This translates into CARPTQLGYGYTF.

This clonotype was detected ten times or more. V and J are TRBV20-1 and TRBJ2-1; the match to TRBD2 covers 7 bases. The CDR3 is made up of 16 amino acids. Trimming cost V 0 bases and J 2 bases; bases outside gene matches: 7. Germline V gives CDR1 DFQATT, CDR2 SNEGSKA (reference sequence). CDR3 sequence (DNA): TGCAGTGCTAGAGATCGCGCAGGGAGGGCCTACAATGAGCAGTTCTTC. Encoded protein: CSARDRAGRAYNEQFF.

This clonotype was picked up a small number of times. The rearrangement uses TRBV15 and TRBJ1-5; no definite D call. Trimming removed 1 base from V and 0 bases from J, with 7 bases in between. Germline V lookup: CDR1 LNHNV, CDR2 YYDKDF (reference sequence). The CDR3 runs 15 residues. The CDR3 loop reads CATSRASYSNQPQHF. The CDR3 nucleotides read TGTGCCACCAGCAGAGCCAGCTATAGCAATCAGCCCCAGCATTTT. Full variable domain (missing parts from reference TRBV15 and TRBJ1-5): DAMVIQNPRYQVTQFGKPVTLSCSQTLNHNVMYWYQQKSSQAPKLLFHYYDKDFNNEADTPDNFQSRRPNTSFCFLDIRSPGLGDTAMYLCATSRASYSNQPQHFGDGTRLSIL.

This clonotype has a handful of counts. The chain uses TRBV27 and TRBJ2-1; D ambiguous. The CDR3 runs 16 residues. With 0 bases removed from V and 2 bases from J, the gap between germline ends came to 11 bases. Per the germline V gene, CDR1 is MNHEY and CDR2 is SMNVEV (reference sequence). The CDR3 spells CASSLSRQEAYNEQFF. For the CDR3, the DNA is TGTGCCAGCAGTTTATCCCGACAAGAAGCCTACAATGAGCAGTTCTTC.